A selection of T cell receptor beta chains follows, all from one sample in a study of beta chain features in type 1 diabetes. Generated by immunoSEQ multiplex PCR, the TCRdb table keeps only in-frame clones and is missing some. Here the sample spans 350,000 to 450,000 clones, about 15% being singletons. Material: naive CD4+ T cells from blood. Receptors were obtained from a woman aged 18 to 35 in good health. CDR3s include the opening cysteine and the closing phenylalanine or tryptophan. D genes are given only for firm matches. Not every row has a clone size; where given, it reads once, few, many or a size class.

>-|TRBJ2-5|TRBV5-5|-
CASSYKETQYF
TGTGCCAGCAGCTACAAAGAGACCCAGTACTTC
>-|TRBJ1-4|TRBV27|-
CASSLSGSPLRVGLFF
TGTGCCAGCAGTTTAAGCGGGTCACCTCTCCGGGTCGGACTGTTTTTT
>-|TRBJ2-7|TRBV7-2|-
CASSFWTTGKSKEQYF
TGTGCCAGCAGCTTCTGGACTACAGGAAAGTCAAAAGAGCAGTACTTC
>TRBD1|TRBJ2-7|TRBV30|few
CAWSPGTGAYEQYF
TGTGCCTGGAGTCCCGGGACAGGGGCCTACGAGCAGTACTTC
>TRBD1|TRBJ1-2|TRBV4-1|once
CASSQEVKGAYGYTF
TGCGCCAGCAGCCAAGAAGTAAAGGGGGCCTATGGCTACACCTTC
>TRBD2|TRBJ2-5|TRBV19|few
CASSITRGLAGQETQYF
TGTGCCAGTAGTATAACAAGGGGACTAGCGGGCCAAGAGACCCAGTACTTC
>TRBD1|TRBJ1-1|TRBV6-5|few
CASSYSSTGRNTEAFF
TGTGCCAGCAGTTACTCCTCGACAGGGAGGAACACTGAAGCTTTCTTT
>-|TRBJ2-1|TRBV4-3|few
CASSPRDRGEQFF
TGCGCCAGCAGCCCCCGAGATCGAGGGGAGCAGTTCTTC
>TRBD1|TRBJ1-2|TRBV29-1|-
CSVWGQGDYGYTF
TGCAGCGTATGGGGACAGGGCGACTATGGCTACACCTTC
>TRBD2|TRBJ2-1|TRBV7-9|-
CASSASGTIGYEQFF
TGTGCCAGCAGCGCTAGCGGGACGATCGGTTATGAGCAGTTCTTC
>-|TRBJ2-7|TRBV5-1|-
CASSLVAGLASYEQYF
TGCGCCAGCAGCTTGGTCGCGGGGTTGGCCTCCTACGAGCAGTACTTC
>-|TRBJ2-2|TRBV30|-
CAWTQGGTGELFF
TGTGCCTGGACACAGGGAGGGACCGGGGAGCTGTTTTTT
>-|TRBJ2-7|TRBV7-3|-
CASSPGTYEQYF
TGTGCCAGCTCTCCAGGAACCTACGAGCAGTACTTC
>TRBD2|TRBJ2-7|TRBV30|-
CAWSGGASGRSSSYEQYF
TGTGCCTGGAGTGGTGGTGCTAGCGGGAGGTCAAGCTCCTACGAGCAGTACTTC
>-|TRBJ1-5|TRBV28|few
CASSLGQGGQPQHF
TGTGCCAGCAGTTTAGGGCAGGGCGGACAGCCCCAGCATTTT
>TRBD2|TRBJ2-1|TRBV2|few
CASIQREGREQFF
TGTGCCAGCATCCAGCGGGAGGGCCGGGAGCAGTTCTTC
>TRBD2|TRBJ2-1|TRBV19|-
CASRRPSGGRYEQFF
TGTGCCAGTAGGAGACCTAGCGGGGGAAGGTATGAGCAGTTCTTC
>TRBD1|TRBJ1-1|TRBV30|-
CAWSDRGRVNTEAFF
TGTGCCTGGAGTGACAGGGGTCGGGTGAACACTGAAGCTTTCTTT
>TRBD1|TRBJ2-3|TRBV28|few
CASGDWTGLTDTQYF
TGTGCCAGCGGAGATTGGACAGGGCTAACAGATACGCAGTATTTT
>TRBD2|TRBJ2-5|TRBV7-3|-
CASSPRLAGRETQYF
TGTGCCAGCAGCCCGCGACTAGCGGGACGAGAGACCCAGTACTTC
>-|TRBJ2-1|TRBV7-8|once
CASSPRWGVSSYNEQFF
TGTGCCAGCAGCCCTCGTTGGGGGGTTAGCTCCTACAATGAGCAGTTCTTC
>-|TRBJ2-7|TRBV19|-
CASSSGGTLSYEQYF
TGTGCCAGTAGTTCTGGGGGGACCCTCTCCTACGAGCAGTACTTC
>-|TRBJ2-1|TRBV5-8|-
CASSLAQGHLNEQFF
TGTGCCAGCAGCTTGGCCCAGGGACACTTGAATGAGCAGTTCTTC
>TRBD2|TRBJ2-3|TRBV5-1|-
CASSRLRQREITDTQYF
TGCGCCAGCAGCAGACTTCGCCAGCGGGAGATAACGGATACGCAGTATTTT
>-|TRBJ1-1|TRBV29-1|-
CSVVRGNTEAFF
TGCAGCGTCGTCAGGGGGAACACTGAAGCTTTCTTT
>TRBD2|TRBJ2-2|TRBV11-1|-
CASRISGSSTGELFF
TGTGCCAGCAGGATTAGCGGGAGTTCCACCGGGGAGCTGTTTTTT
>-|TRBJ2-4|TRBV29-1|few
CSVEARHDKIAKNIQYF
TGCAGCGTTGAAGCCAGGCATGACAAGATAGCCAAAAACATTCAGTACTTC
>TRBD2|TRBJ2-3|TRBV2|-
CASGLAGTDTQYF
TGTGCCAGCGGACTAGCGGGAACAGATACGCAGTATTTT
>-|TRBJ1-1|TRBV29-1|-
CSVRQVLMNTEAFF
TGCAGCGTTCGGCAGGTACTTATGAACACTGAAGCTTTCTTT
>-|TRBJ2-1|TRBV7-2|-
CASSLGGSSQFF
TGTGCCAGCAGCTTAGGAGGCTCCTCGCAGTTCTTC
>-|TRBJ1-4|TRBV30|few
CAWRKNSGKKLFF
TGTGCCTGGCGAAAAAACTCAGGGAAAAAACTGTTTTTT
>-|TRBJ2-2|TRBV7-2|-
CASSSHRESNTGELFF
TGTGCCAGCAGCTCCCACAGGGAGTCAAACACCGGGGAGCTGTTTTTT
>TRBD1|TRBJ2-2|TRBV28|few
CATKTGVGTGELFF
TGTGCCACCAAGACAGGGGTTGGGACCGGGGAGCTGTTTTTT
>-|TRBJ1-1|TRBV30|few
CAWSKRTVWERTEAFF
TGTGCCTGGAGTAAACGGACAGTTTGGGAGAGAACTGAAGCTTTCTTT
>-|TRBJ2-5|TRBV21-1|-
CASSKTEAQYF
TGTGCCAGCAGCAAAACAGAAGCCCAGTACTTC
>TRBD2|TRBJ2-7|TRBV30|few
CAWATSGGSYEQYF
TGTGCCTGGGCGACTAGCGGGGGGTCCTACGAGCAGTACTTC
>TRBD1|TRBJ1-1|TRBV14|few
CASSLGQGTEAFF
TGTGCCAGCAGCCTCGGACAGGGAACTGAAGCTTTCTTT
>-|TRBJ2-7|TRBV5-4|few
CASSLDPGSHEQYF
TGTGCCAGCAGCTTGGATCCAGGATCCCACGAGCAGTACTTC
>-|TRBJ1-4|TRBV28|few
CASTGGGNEKLFF
TGTGCCAGCACTGGAGGAGGGAATGAAAAACTGTTTTTT
>-|TRBJ2-1|TRBV30|-
CASRRDSHNEQFF
TGTGCCTCAAGGAGGGACTCACACAATGAGCAGTTCTTC
>TRBD2|TRBJ2-1|TRBV5-1|-
CASKLAGGTYNEQFF
TGCGCCAGCAAACTAGCGGGAGGGACCTACAATGAGCAGTTCTTC
>-|TRBJ2-1|TRBV10-3|-
CAISESEEQFF
TGTGCCATCAGTGAGTCTGAGGAGCAGTTCTTC
>TRBD1|TRBJ1-2|TRBV2|-
CASSLTMDRGDYGYTF
TGTGCCAGCAGCCTTACGATGGACAGGGGGGACTATGGCTACACCTTC
>-|TRBJ2-5|TRBV18|-
CASSLQIPGSQETQYF
TGTGCCAGCTCACTGCAAATCCCCGGGTCTCAAGAGACCCAGTACTTC
>TRBD1|TRBJ2-7|TRBV28|-
CASSYPGQSYEQYF
TGTGCCAGCAGCTATCCGGGACAGAGTTACGAGCAGTACTTC
>TRBD1|TRBJ2-1|TRBV29-1|few
CSVEPGQSYNEQFF
TGCAGCGTTGAACCGGGACAGTCCTACAATGAGCAGTTCTTC
>TRBD2|TRBJ2-1|TRBV28|few
CASSLGLAGGNEQFF
TGTGCCAGCAGTTTGGGACTAGCGGGAGGAAATGAGCAGTTCTTC
>-|TRBJ1-1|TRBV25-1|few
CASRMGPRNTEAFF
TGTGCCAGCAGGATGGGCCCGCGGAACACTGAAGCTTTCTTT
>-|TRBJ2-6|TRBV19|-
CASATGTGANVLTF
TGTGCCAGTGCTACAGGGACCGGGGCCAACGTCCTGACTTTC
>-|TRBJ1-1|TRBV29-1|-
CSVVRRGTEAFF
TGCAGCGTTGTAAGAAGGGGGACTGAAGCTTTCTTT
>TRBD2|TRBJ2-1|TRBV5-1|few
CASTTGGSSYNEQFF
TGCGCCAGCACCACCGGGGGGAGCTCCTACAATGAGCAGTTCTTC
>-|TRBJ2-2|TRBV5-4|few
CASSSRTANTGELFF
TGTGCCAGCAGCTCCCGGACAGCTAACACCGGGGAGCTGTTTTTT
>TRBD2|TRBJ2-5|TRBV7-2|-
CASRFIGTSALETQYF
TGTGCCAGCAGGTTCATCGGGACTAGCGCACTAGAGACCCAGTACTTC
>TRBD2|TRBJ2-1|TRBV5-4|few
CASTMTGGRGEQFF
TGTGCCAGCACCATGACGGGAGGCCGGGGTGAGCAGTTCTTC
>-|TRBJ1-5|TRBV19|few
CASSIFSTYQPQHF
TGTGCCAGTAGTATTTTCAGTACCTATCAGCCCCAGCATTTT
>TRBD2|TRBJ2-1|TRBV9|-
CASSGGRGRTGEQFF
TGTGCCAGCAGCGGCGGACGCGGGAGGACGGGTGAGCAGTTCTTC